A single sample is the source of the 14 T cell receptor beta chains below, sequenced in a study of blood T cell repertoires in COVID-19 (dated by TCRdb to 2020 to 2021). Libraries were prepared through the immunoSEQ multiplex PCR assay. TCRdb carries this immuneACCESS record with in-frame sequences only. Its versions omit some clonotypes, under half of them owing to an unresolved V gene in the studies checked, with the rest unexplained. The sample includes over 35,000 clones, with approximately 85% observed a single time. The ten top clones hold 44% of the sample. The sample taken for sequencing was peripheral blood. Every receptor here comes from a man aged 55-75 years with active or convalescent COVID-19.

The chain couples TRBV28 to TRBJ1-3; D is undetermined. V lost 7 bases, J lost 4 bases, and 11 bases lay in between. This CDR3 is 13 amino acids long. CDR1 is MDHEN and CDR2 is SYDVKM in the germline V gene. This chain's CDR3 is CASKGGLGNTIYF. The CDR3 DNA is TGTGCCAGCAAGGGAGGGCTCGGAAACACCATATATTTT.

A remark on this clone: The junction shows a germline mismatch at one end, possibly a read error. The chain has TRBV10-3 and TRBJ2-5, with TRBD2 identical over 9 bases. Looked up from germline, CDR1 is ENHRY and CDR2 is SYGVKD. The CDR3 has 12 residues. The CDR3 region is CAVSGGQETQYF. The CDR3 coding sequence is TGTGCCGTCAGCGGGGGGCAAGAGACCCAGTACTTC.

The chain recombines TRBV3-1 (or the pseudogene TRBV3-2) with TRBJ1-1; no reliable D call. The V gene's germline CDR1 is LGHDT and CDR2 YNNKEL (reference sequence). V was trimmed by 1 base and J by 2 bases, leaving 8 bases between them. This CDR3 is built from 14 residues. CDR3 protein: CASSQAQSNTEAFF. CDR3 coding DNA: TGTGCCAGCAGCCAAGCACAGTCAAACACTGAAGCTTTCTTT.

This clone was seen only once. The chain joins TRBV28 to TRBJ2-5, with 8 positions matching TRBD1. Trimming removed 10 bases from V and 5 bases from J; junction bases left unmatched: 9. Germline-derived CDR1 and CDR2 are MDHEN and SYDVKM. This CDR3 spans 13 amino acids. CDR3 DNA sequence: TGTGCCACTTTTCAGGGGGCCGGTGAGACCCAGTACTTC. It specifies CATFQGAGETQYF.

This rearrangement joins TRBV19 to TRBJ2-3, with TRBD1 identical over 7 bases. The CDR3 runs to 16 residues. With 2 bases clipped from V and 2 bases from J, the junction kept 7 bases outside the gene matches. Germline loops: CDR1 LNHDA, CDR2 SQIVND (reference sequence). Here the CDR3 reads CASSIIGTANTDTQYF. CDR3 DNA sequence: TGTGCCAGTAGTATAATCGGGACAGCAAACACAGATACGCAGTATTTT.

The chain employs TRBV6-5 and TRBJ2-7, with a possible D match to TRBD1 (6 bases). This CDR3 region has 15 residues. Trimming took 3 bases from V and 6 from J, leaving 18 bases between them. Germline CDR1 reads MNHEY; CDR2 reads SVGAGI. CDR3 nucleotide sequence: TGTGCCAGCAGTTATACAGGGTCGGGTTCTAGCGAGCAGTACGTC. It is translated as CASSYTGSGSSEQYV.

The chain has TRBV7-9 and TRBJ2-3, with D perhaps TRBD1 (5 bases). V dropped 5 bases and J dropped 6 bases, with 21 bases sitting between them. The CDR3 totals 16 residues. From germline, CDR1 is SEHNR and CDR2 FQNEAQ (reference sequence). CDR3 nucleotide sequence: TGTGCCAGCAGCCCCGTTGGGGCGCCCAGTTCGGATACGCAGTATTTT. This translates into CASSPVGAPSSDTQYF.

J is TRBJ2-1 and V is TRBV5-1, with D tentatively TRBD2 (6 bases). Trimming removed 1 base at V and 0 bases at J, with 14 bases between. Germline CDR1 reads SGHRS; CDR2 reads YFSETQ. The CDR3 runs 17 residues. The CDR3 protein is CASSLMGTQSSYNEQFF. In DNA form, the CDR3 reads TGCGCCAGCAGCTTGATGGGGACTCAGAGCTCCTACAATGAGCAGTTCTTC.

The chain combines TRBV4-1 with TRBJ1-4, with TRBD1 as a possible D gene (5 bases). Germline CDR1 and CDR2: MGHRA and YSYEKL. V was cut by 1 base and J by 7 bases, with 13 bases left in between. The CDR3 has 15 amino acids. CDR3 sequence (DNA): TGCGCCAGCAGCCAAGGCGGGGGGTACAGTGAAAAACTGTTTTTT. Its translation is CASSQGGGYSEKLFF.

The rearrangement uses TRBV7-8 and TRBJ1-5; weak D call: TRBD1 (5 bases). V was clipped by 5 bases and J by 1 base, with 12 bases between them. CDR1 SGHVS and CDR2 FQNEAQ come from the germline V gene. The CDR3 contains 15 residues. DNA of the CDR3: TGTGCCAGCAGCCCCGACAGAGGAAGCAATCAGCCCCAGCATTTT. The encoded protein is CASSPDRGSNQPQHF. Full variable domain (rest looked up from reference TRBV7-8 and TRBJ1-5): GAGVSQSPRYKVAKRGQDVALRCDPISGHVSLFWYQQALGQGPEFLTYFQNEAQLDKSGLPSDRFFAERPEGSVSTLKIQRTQQEDSAVYLCASSPDRGSNQPQHFGDGTRLSIL.

This chain uses TRBV6-5 with TRBJ1-1, with a weak D call TRBD1 (5 bases). The CDR3 runs to 13 residues. V dropped 10 bases and J dropped 0 bases, with 12 bases sitting between them. Looked up from germline, CDR1 is MNHEY and CDR2 is SVGAGI. The CDR3 spells CATRGVLNTEAFF. DNA for the CDR3: TGTGCCACCCGGGGGGTATTGAACACTGAAGCTTTCTTT.

This clone showed up just once. The V call is TRBV9, the J call TRBJ1-3; TRBD1 agrees at 8 bases. Germline V CDR1 and CDR2: SGDLS, YYNGEE. The CDR3 length is 16 residues. The trim removed 2 bases at V and 0 bases at J, leaving 4 bases unmatched. CDR3 sequence reads: CASSVRDRSSGNTIYF. The DNA for the CDR3 is TGTGCCAGCAGCGTCCGGGACAGGTCCTCTGGAAACACCATATATTTT. The full variable domain, in which reference TRBV9 and TRBJ1-3 provide the parts outside the CDR3, is DSGVTQTPKHLITATGQRVTLRCSPRSGDLSVYWYQQSLDQGLQFLIQYYNGEERAKGNILERFSAQQFPDLHSELNLSSLELGDSALYFCASSVRDRSSGNTIYFGEGSWLTVV.

This clone came up once. This chain uses TRBV28 with TRBJ2-5, with TRBD2 matching over 11 bases. Trimming removed 5 bases from V and 0 bases from J; junction bases left unmatched: 2. CDR1 MDHEN and CDR2 SYDVKM come from the germline V gene. This CDR3 has 15 residues. Written as DNA, the CDR3 is TGTGCCAGCAGTGTACTAGCGGGAGACCAAGAGACCCAGTACTTC. Encoded protein: CASSVLAGDQETQYF.

The J gene is TRBJ2-2, the V gene TRBV2, with TRBD1 matching 10 bases. The CDR3 covers 15 residues. Germline V gene data show CDR1 as SNHLY and CDR2 as FYNNEI. V trimming: 11 bases; J trimming: 5 bases; junction bases outside the gene matches: 11. CDR3 protein: CAARRDRGWTGELFF. The CDR3 DNA reads as TGTGCCGCGCGCCGGGACAGGGGTTGGACCGGGGAGCTGTTTTTT.